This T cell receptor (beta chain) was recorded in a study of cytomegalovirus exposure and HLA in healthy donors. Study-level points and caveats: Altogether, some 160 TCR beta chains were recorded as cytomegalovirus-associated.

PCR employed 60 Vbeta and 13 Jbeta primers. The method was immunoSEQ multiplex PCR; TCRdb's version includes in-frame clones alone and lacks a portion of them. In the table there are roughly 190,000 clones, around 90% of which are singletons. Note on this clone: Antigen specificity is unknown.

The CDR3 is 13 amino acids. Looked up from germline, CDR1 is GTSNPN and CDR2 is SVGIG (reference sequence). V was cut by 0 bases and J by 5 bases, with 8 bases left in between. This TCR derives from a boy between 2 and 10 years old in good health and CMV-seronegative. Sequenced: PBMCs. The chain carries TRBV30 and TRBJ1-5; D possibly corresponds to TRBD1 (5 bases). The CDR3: CAWSVQGDQPQHF. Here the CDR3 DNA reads TGTGCCTGGAGTGTACAAGGGGATCAGCCCCAGCATTTT.